This is a list of T cell receptor beta chains from one sample in a study of cytomegalovirus exposure and HLA in healthy donors. Sequencing was performed with immunoSEQ multiplex PCR; in TCRdb, only in-frame clones are kept and a portion is missing. The sample records over 200,000 clones, around 88% being singletons. The sequenced sample consisted of PBMCs. These receptors were obtained from a woman aged 18-29 years in good health and CMV-seronegative. The CDR3 runs from the conserved cysteine through the conserved F or W. A D gene is named only where the DNA matches it firmly. Only part of the rows carry a size: once, few, many, or a class if the clone is expanded.

V	D	J	size	DNA	CDR3
TRBV2	-	TRBJ2-1	-	TGTGCCAGCAGTGAAGATCCTCCGGCTAGCGTATCCAATGAGCAGTTCTTC	CASSEDPPASVSNEQFF
TRBV19	TRBD2	TRBJ2-1	-	TGTGCCAGTAGCTGGACTAGCGGGAGCAATGAGCAGTTCTTC	CASSWTSGSNEQFF
TRBV5-1	-	TRBJ1-3	-	TGCGCCAGCAGTCCAGGGCAGTCTGGAAACACCATATATTTT	CASSPGQSGNTIYF
TRBV10-2	-	TRBJ1-4	-	TGCGCCAGCAGTGATCCCGGGGTCGGTGAAAAACTGTTTTTT	CASSDPGVGEKLFF
TRBV18	-	TRBJ2-7	-	TGTGCCAGCTCACCACGACTATCCGACTACGAGCAGTACTTC	CASSPRLSDYEQYF
TRBV4-1	-	TRBJ1-5	-	TGCGCCAGCAGCCAAGACAAAGGCCGGAGTCAGCCCCAGCATTTT	CASSQDKGRSQPQHF
TRBV5-1	TRBD1	TRBJ2-7	once	TGCGCCAGCAGCTTGGGACAGGGGCCCGCGGACGAGCAGTACTTC	CASSLGQGPADEQYF
TRBV28	TRBD1	TRBJ2-6	-	TGTGCCAGCAGCCCTGGACAGGGCCTCTCTGGGGCCAACGTCCTGACTTTC	CASSPGQGLSGANVLTF
TRBV5-1	-	TRBJ1-1	-	TGCGCCAGCAGCTTGTTCGGTCGGGGAAACACTGAAGCTTTCTTT	CASSLFGRGNTEAFF
TRBV7-3	TRBD2	TRBJ2-3	-	TGTGCCAGCAGCAATAGCGGGAGATCTGATACGCAGTATTTT	CASSNSGRSDTQYF
TRBV29-1	-	TRBJ1-1	-	TGCAGCGTTGAGGTCGGCCAGGGGACTGAAGCTTTCTTT	CSVEVGQGTEAFF
TRBV19	TRBD2	TRBJ2-3	-	TGTGCCAGTAGTATCGGTCGGCTAGCGGACTTCCAACAGAGCACAGATACGCAGTATTTT	CASSIGRLADFQQSTDTQYF
TRBV11-2	TRBD1	TRBJ2-5	once	TGTGCCAGCAGCCTAGGCGGGACAGGGGTCCAGGAGACCCAGTACTTC	CASSLGGTGVQETQYF
TRBV28	-	TRBJ1-2	-	TGTGCCAGCAGGGAGACAGCAAACTATGGCTACACCTTC	CASRETANYGYTF
TRBV7-9	TRBD1	TRBJ2-7	once	TGTGCCAGCAACGGCCGGGACAGGACCTACGAGCAGTACTTC	CASNGRDRTYEQYF
TRBV28	TRBD1	TRBJ1-2	-	TGTGCCAGCAGCTTACAGGGGGTGGTTAACTATGGCTACACCTTC	CASSLQGVVNYGYTF
TRBV7-2	-	TRBJ2-7	-	TGTGCCAGCAGCTTAGTGTCGGGATCATTATACGAGCAGTACTTC	CASSLVSGSLYEQYF
TRBV6-5	-	TRBJ2-7	-	TGTGCCAGCAGTTATGGTCGTCCAGGCACCTACGAGCAGTACTTC	CASSYGRPGTYEQYF
TRBV29-1	-	TRBJ2-3	few	TGCAGCGTTGAAGCTAGCGCTGGAGGGATTGCGGATACGCAGTATTTT	CSVEASAGGIADTQYF
TRBV2	TRBD1	TRBJ1-5	-	TGTGCCAGCAGTGAAGGTATCGAGGGGACAGTAGGCCAGCCCCAGCATTTT	CASSEGIEGTVGQPQHF
TRBV5-4	-	TRBJ2-1	once	TGTGCCAGCAGCCCCGTAGCGGACGTGGTAGGCAATGAGCAGTTCTTC	CASSPVADVVGNEQFF
TRBV4-2	TRBD1	TRBJ2-3	-	TGTGCCAGCAGCCAAGGGGACAGGGGTTGGCCAGATACGCAGTATTTT	CASSQGDRGWPDTQYF
TRBV28	TRBD2	TRBJ2-5	-	TGTGCCAGCAGTACAGTACTAGCGGGAACTGAGACCCAGTACTTC	CASSTVLAGTETQYF
TRBV29-1	-	TRBJ1-1	-	TGCAGCGTACAAGTGGGGACATCGAACACTGAAGCTTTCTTT	CSVQVGTSNTEAFF
TRBV30	-	TRBJ2-7	-	TGTGCCTGGAGGGTGGAGTACGAGCAGTACTTC	CAWRVEYEQYF
TRBV11-3	-	TRBJ2-1	-	TGTGCCAGCAGCTTAAGCAGCGCGAACGGCGATGAGCAGTTCTTC	CASSLSSANGDEQFF
TRBV19	-	TRBJ2-7	few	TGTGCCAGTAGTATGGCGGGAAAAGGCGAGCAGTACTTC	CASSMAGKGEQYF
TRBV2	-	TRBJ1-1	-	TGTGCCATCCGAGCGACGGAGGTCACTGAAGCTTTCTTT	CAIRATEVTEAFF
TRBV5-1	-	TRBJ1-1	-	TGCGCCAGCAGCTTTGGGGAGAGAGTGAACACTGAAGCTTTCTTT	CASSFGERVNTEAFF
TRBV30	-	TRBJ2-5	-	TGTGCCTGGAACCCCGGGAGAAACGGGTTTGAAGAGACCCAGTACTTC	CAWNPGRNGFEETQYF
TRBV28	TRBD2	TRBJ2-7	many	TGTGCCAGCACCCCCGGTGCGGGAGACTCCTACGAGCAGTACTTC	CASTPGAGDSYEQYF
TRBV18	-	TRBJ2-7	-	TGTGCCAGCTCACCACGACAGGGACTTGACTACGAGCAGTACTTC	CASSPRQGLDYEQYF
TRBV6-1	TRBD1	TRBJ1-5	-	TGTGCCAGCAGTGGACAGGGGCCCCAGCCCCAGCATTTT	CASSGQGPQPQHF
TRBV5-3	TRBD2	TRBJ2-7	few	TGTGCCAGAAGTGAGACGGCCACTACTAGCGGATATGTCTACGAGCAGTACTTC	CARSETATTSGYVYEQYF
TRBV6-1	TRBD1	TRBJ1-5	medium-sized	TGTGCCACAAGGGACAGGGATGGTCAGCCCCAGCATTTT	CATRDRDGQPQHF
TRBV5-6	-	TRBJ1-2	-	TGTGCCAGCAGCTTGGCCGGCAGGGTCACTTATGGCTACACCTTC	CASSLAGRVTYGYTF
TRBV2	TRBD1	TRBJ2-3	-	TGTGCCAGCAGATCGACAGGGGTTATGACAGATACGCAGTATTTT	CASRSTGVMTDTQYF
TRBV5-1	-	TRBJ2-1	-	TGCGCCAGCAGCTTGGACGCGGGGTCCTACAATGAGCAGTTCTTC	CASSLDAGSYNEQFF
TRBV15	TRBD2	TRBJ2-1	once	TGTGCCACCAGCAGAGGGGGGACTAGCGGGAGCGTCTTGAATGAGCAGTTCTTC	CATSRGGTSGSVLNEQFF
TRBV18	-	TRBJ2-3	-	TGTGCCAGCTCCTTGCACAGGGAAGATACGCAGTATTTT	CASSLHREDTQYF
TRBV27	-	TRBJ2-6	-	TGTGCCAGCAGTCCCTATTCTGGGGCCAACGTCCTGACTTTC	CASSPYSGANVLTF
TRBV28	-	TRBJ1-2	once	TGTGCCAGCAGTTTAGGGGCGGCAGGGGCTCTGGGCTACACCTTC	CASSLGAAGALGYTF
TRBV28	-	TRBJ1-1	-	TGTGCCAGCAGTCCCCCCGGACACTACACTGAAGCTTTCTTT	CASSPPGHYTEAFF
TRBV5-1	-	TRBJ2-5	-	TGCGCCAGCAGCTTGGGTACGCGGACAATAGATCTAGAGACCCAGTACTTC	CASSLGTRTIDLETQYF
TRBV7-9	TRBD2	TRBJ2-5	-	TGTGCCAGCTTACCCAGCGGGAGGGCTCAAGAGACCCAGTACTTC	CASLPSGRAQETQYF
TRBV5-1	TRBD2	TRBJ2-1	-	TGCGCCAGCAGCTTAGGGACTAGGGCCTACAATGAGCAGTTCTTC	CASSLGTRAYNEQFF
TRBV5-6	TRBD2	TRBJ2-1	-	TGTGCCAGCAGCCACGCGGGAGACCCCTACAATGAGCAGTTCTTC	CASSHAGDPYNEQFF
TRBV27	-	TRBJ1-1	-	TGTGCCAGCAGTTTAGGTGAGGGGGTGAACACTGAAGCTTTCTTT	CASSLGEGVNTEAFF
TRBV15	-	TRBJ1-4	-	TGTGCCACCAGCAGAGCAAGGGGAACAACTAATGAAAAACTGTTTTTT	CATSRARGTTNEKLFF
TRBV27	-	TRBJ2-1	-	TGTGCCAGCAGTTTCCAGGGTTTCTACAATGAGCAGTTCTTC	CASSFQGFYNEQFF
TRBV6-5	-	TRBJ2-4	once	TGTGCCATCACCTCGGGGCTAGCGCAAAACATTCAGTACTTC	CAITSGLAQNIQYF
TRBV28	-	TRBJ2-5	-	TGTGCCAGCAGAAATAGAGCCGGGGGTCGTCAAGAGACCCAGTACTTC	CASRNRAGGRQETQYF
TRBV18	-	TRBJ1-1	-	TGTGCCAGCTCACCTACTCGTTCGGGAACGTCGAACACTGAAGCTTTCTTT	CASSPTRSGTSNTEAFF
TRBV7-9	-	TRBJ2-7	-	TGTGCCAGCAGCTTCGTCTCCGGGAGATCTCTCGAGCAGTACTTC	CASSFVSGRSLEQYF
TRBV7-6	-	TRBJ2-7	-	TGTGCCAGCAGCTTAGAGGAGACAGGAATTTCCTACGAGCAGTACTTC	CASSLEETGISYEQYF
TRBV5-6	TRBD2	TRBJ2-1	-	TGTGCCAGCAGCGAACAAGTCAGGACTAGGCGGGGGTACAATGAGCAGTTCTTC	CASSEQVRTRRGYNEQFF